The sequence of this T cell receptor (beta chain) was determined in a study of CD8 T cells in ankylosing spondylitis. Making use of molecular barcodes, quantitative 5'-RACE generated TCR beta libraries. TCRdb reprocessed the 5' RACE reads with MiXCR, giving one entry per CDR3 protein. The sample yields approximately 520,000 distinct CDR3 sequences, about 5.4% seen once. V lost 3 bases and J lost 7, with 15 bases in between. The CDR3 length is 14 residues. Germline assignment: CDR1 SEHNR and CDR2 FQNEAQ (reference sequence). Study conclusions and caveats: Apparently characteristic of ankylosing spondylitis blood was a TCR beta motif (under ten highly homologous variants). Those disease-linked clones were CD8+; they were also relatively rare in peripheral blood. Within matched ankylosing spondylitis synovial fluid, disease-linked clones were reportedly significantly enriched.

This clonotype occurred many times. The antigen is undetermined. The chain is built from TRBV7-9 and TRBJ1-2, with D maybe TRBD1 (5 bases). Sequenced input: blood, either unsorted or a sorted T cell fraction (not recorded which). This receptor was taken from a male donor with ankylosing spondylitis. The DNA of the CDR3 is TGTGCCAGCAGCTTTGGAGGGGCCGAGGGTGGCTACACCTTC. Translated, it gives CASSFGGAEGGYTF.